The source of this T cell receptor (beta chain) is a study of T cell changes during pregnancy in multiple sclerosis. Turning to this clone: The junction differs from germline at one of its ends, possibly a read error. At the DNA level, this CDR3 is encoded by other sequences in the same sample as well.

Looked up from germline, CDR1 is SGHDT and CDR2 is YYEEEE. The CDR3 totals 15 residues. Only in-frame clones appear in the TCRdb table, and some are missing; sequencing was by immunoSEQ multiplex PCR. The sample has about 64,000 clones, approximately 96% seen once. The receptor was derived from a female donor with multiple sclerosis, enrolled in a pregnancy study. The chain carries TRBV5-6 and TRBJ2-7; 8 positions agree with TRBD2. This specimen was CD8+ T cells from peripheral blood mononuclear cells, taken after pregnancy. The DNA for the CDR3 is TGTGCCAGCAGCTTAGACGGGGGGGTACTCTACGAGCAGTACTTT. Encoded protein: CASSLDGGVLYEQYF. The variable domain in full, with the rest retrieved from reference TRBV5-6 and TRBJ2-7, is DAGVTQSPTHLIKTRGQQVTLRCSPKSGHDTVSWYQQALGQGPQFIFQYYEEEERQRGNFPDRFSGHQFPNYSSELNVNALLLGDSALYLCASSLDGGVLYEQYFGPGTRLTVT.